This TCR beta chain was observed in a study of blood T cell repertoires in COVID-19. Germline CDR1 reads MNHEY; CDR2 reads SMNVEV (reference sequence). The CDR3 totals 15 residues. V lost 8 bases, J lost 0 bases, and 14 bases lay in between. In the original processing: Reference gene primer amplification gave nucleated cell count estimates. Some clones are missing from TCRdb's copy, which holds only in-frame ones; the method was immunoSEQ multiplex PCR. Clone size and the V and J calls come from that table; the DNA yielded D and trimming. Of some 99,000 clones listed, around three quarters are singletons.

The genes are TRBV27 and TRBJ2-1, with a tentative D call TRBD2 (6 bases). This sequence originates from a human donor in a cohort sampled during active or convalescent COVID-19. Sequences were obtained from peripheral blood. CDR3 residues: CASHKSGVSYNEQFF. The CDR3 DNA sequence: TGTGCCAGCCATAAGTCGGGGGTCTCCTACAATGAGCAGTTCTTC.